This TCR beta chain was observed in a study of T cells expressing NK-cell markers. Study background: Seven donors tested HCMV-seropositive and one tested seronegative among the eight sequenced.

Study-wide findings and caveats: Among CD8+ T cells from several donors, dominant NKG2C+ clonotypes accounted for roughly 1.0-7.0%. Researchers report these clonotypes also headed the CD3+CD56-NKG2C+ fraction in several donors.

TCRdb re-called the 5' RACE reads and gives one entry per CDR3 protein, without DNA. This sample contains some 440,000 distinct CDR3 sequences. Germline assignment: CDR1 LGHNA and CDR2 YNFKEQ. The CDR3 runs to 17 residues. With respect to this clonotype: Antigen: not known.

The chain has TRBV4-2 and TRBJ2-1; TCRdb picks TRBD2, but there is no DNA to check that call. The receptor was isolated from a woman in her forties or fifties in good health. The sample comprised blood T cells: a sorted CD56 or NKG2C T cell subset, CD4+ or CD8+ T cells, or bulk PBMC T cells (not recorded which). The CDR3 sequence: CASGGSGLAGSRSEQFF.